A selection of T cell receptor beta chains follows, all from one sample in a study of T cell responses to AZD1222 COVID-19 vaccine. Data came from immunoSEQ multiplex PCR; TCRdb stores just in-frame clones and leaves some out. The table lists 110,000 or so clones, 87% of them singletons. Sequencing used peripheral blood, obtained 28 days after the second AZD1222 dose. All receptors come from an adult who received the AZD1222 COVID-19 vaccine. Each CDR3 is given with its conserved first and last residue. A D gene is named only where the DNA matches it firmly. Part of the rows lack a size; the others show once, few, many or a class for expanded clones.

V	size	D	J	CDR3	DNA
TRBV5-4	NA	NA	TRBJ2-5	CASSLVSTQYQETQYF	TGTGCCAGCAGCTTGGTGTCAACACAGTACCAAGAGACCCAGTACTTC
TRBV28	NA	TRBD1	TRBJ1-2	CASREGTGNYGYTF	TGTGCCAGCAGGGAAGGGACAGGGAACTATGGCTACACCTTC
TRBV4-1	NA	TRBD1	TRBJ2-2	CASSQWTGITGELFF	TGCGCCAGCAGCCAATGGACAGGGATCACCGGGGAGCTGTTTTTT
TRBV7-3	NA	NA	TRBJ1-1	CASSFDWDTEAFF	TGTGCCAGCAGCTTCGATTGGGACACTGAAGCTTTCTTT
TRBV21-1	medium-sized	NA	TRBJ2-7	CASSTPYEQYF	TGTGCCAGCAGCACCCCCTACGAGCAGTACTTC
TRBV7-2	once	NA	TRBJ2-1	CASSPQGIRFF	TGTGCCAGCAGCCCACAGGGAATCAGATTCTTC
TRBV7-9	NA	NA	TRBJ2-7	CASSLGTDIYEQYF	TGTGCCAGCAGCTTAGGGACGGACATCTACGAGCAGTACTTC
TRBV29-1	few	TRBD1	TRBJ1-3	CSALTGADGNTIYF	TGCAGCGCCCTCACAGGGGCCGATGGAAACACCATATATTTT
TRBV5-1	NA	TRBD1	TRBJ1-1	CASSLGDSGLAFF	TGCGCCAGCAGCTTGGGGGACAGTGGCCTAGCTTTCTTT
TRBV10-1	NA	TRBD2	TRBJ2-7	CASSEGSGRDEQYF	TGCGCCAGCAGTGAAGGAAGCGGGAGGGACGAGCAGTACTTC
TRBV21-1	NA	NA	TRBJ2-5	CASSKVGQTQYF	TGTGCCAGCAGCAAAGTAGGGCAGACCCAGTACTTC
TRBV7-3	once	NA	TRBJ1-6	CASSLLGSYNSPLHF	TGTGCCAGCAGCTTACTGGGCTCCTATAATTCACCCCTCCACTTT
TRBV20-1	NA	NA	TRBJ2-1	CSASPPGLQFF	TGCAGTGCTAGCCCCCCGGGACTGCAGTTCTTC
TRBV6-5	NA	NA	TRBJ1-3	CASSMGQGSGNTIYF	TGTGCCAGCAGCATGGGGCAGGGGTCTGGAAACACCATATATTTT
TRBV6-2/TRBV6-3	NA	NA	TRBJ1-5	CASSYSWGTQHF	TGTGCCAGCAGTTACTCTTGGGGAACCCAGCATTTT
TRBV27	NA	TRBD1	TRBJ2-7	CASRKGQTYEQYF	TGTGCCAGCAGGAAGGGACAGACCTACGAGCAGTACTTC
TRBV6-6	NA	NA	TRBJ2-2	CASSRLEGGASGELFF	TGTGCCAGCAGCCGCCTCGAGGGGGGGGCCTCCGGGGAGCTGTTTTTT
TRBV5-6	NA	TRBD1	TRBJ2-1	CASSSPGQGNNEQFF	TGTGCCAGCAGCTCACCGGGACAGGGGAACAATGAGCAGTTCTTC
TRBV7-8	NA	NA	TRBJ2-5	CASSTPGLGQETQYF	TGTGCCAGCAGCACTCCAGGCCTCGGGCAAGAGACCCAGTACTTC
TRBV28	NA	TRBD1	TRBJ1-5	CASSSVTGVSNQPQHF	TGTGCCAGCAGTTCGGTCACAGGGGTCAGCAATCAGCCCCAGCATTTT
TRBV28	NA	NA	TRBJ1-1	CASSFALGRRGNTEAFF	TGTGCCAGCAGTTTCGCCCTCGGTAGGCGTGGGAACACTGAAGCTTTCTTT
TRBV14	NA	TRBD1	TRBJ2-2	CASSQDAGTGLLFF	TGTGCCAGCAGCCAAGATGCGGGGACAGGTCTACTGTTTTTT
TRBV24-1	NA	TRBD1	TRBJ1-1	CATSDSDRGGTEAFF	TGTGCCACCAGTGATTCGGACAGGGGGGGTACTGAAGCTTTCTTT
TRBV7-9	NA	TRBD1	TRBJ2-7	CASRGQAYEQYF	TGTGCCAGCCGGGGACAGGCCTACGAGCAGTACTTC
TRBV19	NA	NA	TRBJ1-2	CASTADKNYGYTF	TGTGCCAGTACAGCGGACAAAAACTATGGCTACACCTTC
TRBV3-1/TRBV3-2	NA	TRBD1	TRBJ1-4	CASSGPRDSYNEKLFF	TGTGCCAGCAGCGGTCCGCGGGACAGCTATAATGAAAAACTGTTTTTT
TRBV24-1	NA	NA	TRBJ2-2	CATSDPASVGQNTGELFF	TGTGCCACCAGTGATCCCGCCTCAGTGGGGCAGAACACCGGGGAGCTGTTTTTT
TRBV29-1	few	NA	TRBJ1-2	CSGWQDYGYTF	TGCAGCGGCTGGCAGGACTATGGCTACACCTTC
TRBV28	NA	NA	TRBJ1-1	CASSPLRGRSTEAFF	TGTGCCAGCAGTCCCCTCCGGGGGCGTAGCACTGAAGCTTTCTTT
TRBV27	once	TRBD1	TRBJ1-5	CASKTGLQPQHF	TGTGCCAGCAAGACAGGGCTTCAGCCCCAGCATTTT
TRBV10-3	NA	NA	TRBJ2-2	CAISEGFGETINTGELFF	TGTGCCATCAGTGAAGGGTTTGGGGAGACAATTAACACCGGGGAGCTGTTTTTT
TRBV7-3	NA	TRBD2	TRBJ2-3	CASSLIPLGTSGSYTQYF	TGTGCCAGCAGCTTAATCCCCTTAGGGACTAGCGGTTCCTATACGCAGTATTTT
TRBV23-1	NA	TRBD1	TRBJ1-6	CASSQEQGQLGSLHF	TGCGCCAGCAGTCAAGAACAGGGGCAATTGGGGTCCCTCCACTTT
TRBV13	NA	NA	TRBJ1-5	CASANRDNQPQHF	TGTGCCAGCGCCAACAGGGATAATCAGCCCCAGCATTTT
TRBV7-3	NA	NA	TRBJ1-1	CASSPDTKENTEAFF	TGTGCCAGCAGCCCTGACACAAAAGAGAACACTGAAGCTTTCTTT
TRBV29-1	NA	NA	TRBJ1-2	CSVEVRQAANYGYTF	TGCAGCGTTGAAGTCCGACAGGCAGCTAACTATGGCTACACCTTC
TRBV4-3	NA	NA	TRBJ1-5	CASSLSGDLNQPQHF	TGCGCCAGCAGCCTCAGTGGGGACCTAAATCAGCCCCAGCATTTT
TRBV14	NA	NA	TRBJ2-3	CASSPWTADTQYF	TGTGCCAGCAGCCCTTGGACAGCAGATACGCAGTATTTT
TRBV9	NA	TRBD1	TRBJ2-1	CASSPLAGGINEQFF	TGTGCCAGCAGCCCCCTGGCAGGGGGCATAAATGAGCAGTTCTTC
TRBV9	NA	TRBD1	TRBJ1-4	CASSVAEDRGGEKLFF	TGTGCCAGCAGCGTAGCCGAGGACAGGGGGGGTGAAAAACTGTTTTTT
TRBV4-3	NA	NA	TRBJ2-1	CASSLTRSNEQFF	TGCGCCAGCAGCCTCACTAGATCTAATGAGCAGTTCTTC
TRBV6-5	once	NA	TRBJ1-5	CASSYPVPRDQPQHF	TGTGCCAGCAGTTACCCCGTCCCGCGGGATCAGCCCCAGCATTTT
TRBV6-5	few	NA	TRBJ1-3	CASSPTGNSGNTIYF	TGTGCCAGCAGTCCCACGGGTAACTCTGGAAACACCATATATTTT
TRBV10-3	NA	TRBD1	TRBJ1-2	CANLTGTGGDNYGYTF	TGTGCCAACCTTACCGGGACAGGGGGCGACAACTATGGCTACACCTTC
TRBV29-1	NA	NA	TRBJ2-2	CSVGSRVGPGELFF	TGCAGCGTTGGGAGTAGAGTAGGTCCCGGGGAGCTGTTTTTT
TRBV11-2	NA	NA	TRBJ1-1	CASSLKKNTEAFF	TGTGCCAGCAGCTTAAAAAAGAACACTGAAGCTTTCTTT
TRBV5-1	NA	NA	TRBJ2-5	CASSNGLRPGQETQYF	TGCGCCAGCAGCAACGGCCTGAGGCCAGGTCAAGAGACCCAGTACTTC
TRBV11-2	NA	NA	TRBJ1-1	CASSLHRDTEAFF	TGTGCCAGCAGCTTACACAGGGACACTGAAGCTTTCTTT